The 7 T cell receptor beta chains below come from one sample, sequenced in a study of cytomegalovirus exposure and HLA in healthy donors. The PCR contained 60 Vbeta and 13 Jbeta primers. Produced via immunoSEQ multiplex PCR; TCRdb's table is partial and in-frame only. The sample includes approximately 100,000 clones, 60% to 85% of them seen just once. The sequencing input was PBMCs. The receptor set was obtained from a woman in her 40s in good health and CMV-seropositive.

This clone was seen just once. Relative to the germline gene, one junction end is altered; a read error may explain this. Other DNA sequences in this sample translate to the same CDR3. The V gene is TRBV2, the J gene TRBJ2-6; TRBD1 aligns across 7 bases. The CDR3 consists of 18 residues. Germline CDR1 is SNHLY and CDR2 is FYNNEI. The CDR3 is CASHGVATGRSGANVLTF. CDR3 nucleotide sequence: TGTGCCAGCCATGGAGTTGCGACAGGGCGGTCTGGGGCCAACGTTCTGACTTTC.

This clone has a single count. J is TRBJ2-2 and V is TRBV27; possible D gene TRBD1, 6 bases. V lost 2 bases and J lost 5, with 9 bases in between. Germline V lookup: CDR1 MNHEY, CDR2 SMNVEV (reference sequence). The CDR3 runs to 14 residues. In DNA form, the CDR3 reads TGTGCCAGCAGTTTACAGGGGTGGACCGGGGAGCTGTTTTTT. As protein: CASSLQGWTGELFF.

The chain joins TRBV7-8 to TRBJ1-2, with D perhaps matching TRBD1 (6 bases). The ends were cut back, 0 bases at V and 3 bases at J, with 11 bases in the middle. This CDR3 is 15 amino acids long. CDR1 is SGHVS, CDR2 FQNEAQ, per germline. CDR3 sequence reads: CASSLAAGEHYGYTF. CDR3 bases: TGTGCCAGCAGCTTAGCGGCAGGGGAGCACTATGGCTACACCTTC.

The J gene is TRBJ1-4, the V gene TRBV4-1; TRBD1 matches 8 bases. The CDR3 loop spans 19 amino acids. Germline trimming cut 1 base from V and 8 bases from J; bases unmatched to any gene: 18. The germline CDR1 and CDR2 sequences are MGHRA and YSYEKL. CDR3 sequence reads: CASSQGLKRTDRDGEKLFF. CDR3 in DNA: TGCGCCAGCAGCCAAGGACTAAAGAGAACGGACAGGGATGGCGAAAAACTGTTTTTT.

This chain uses TRBV5-1 with TRBJ1-5; no clear D gene. The CDR3 has 13 amino acids. Germline CDR1 reads SGHRS; CDR2 reads YFSETQ. Trimming removed 1 base at V and 7 bases at J, with 9 bases between. In DNA form, the CDR3 reads TGCGCCAGCAGCTTGTTCGGGGAGCAGCCCCAGCATTTT. Residues: CASSLFGEQPQHF.

CDR3 nucleotide sequence: TGCGCCAGCAGCTTGGCCTCCGGGACAGTTAAAAACATTCAGTACTTC. Translation: CASSLASGTVKNIQYF. This chain uses TRBV5-1 with TRBJ2-4, with 7 nucleotides matching TRBD1. Per the germline V gene, CDR1 is SGHRS and CDR2 is YFSETQ. CDR3 size: 16 residues. The J segment lost 4 bases and the V segment lost 0 bases, leaving 7 bases of the junction unmatched.

This chain joins TRBV5-4 and TRBJ1-1; D uncertain. CDR1 SGHNT and CDR2 YYREEE come from the germline V gene (reference sequence). There are 16 residues in the CDR3. V shed 1 base and J shed 0 bases, with 13 bases lying between them. This CDR3 reads CASSLRGGPMNTEAFF. CDR3 nucleotide sequence: TGTGCCAGCAGCTTGAGAGGCGGCCCAATGAACACTGAAGCTTTCTTT.